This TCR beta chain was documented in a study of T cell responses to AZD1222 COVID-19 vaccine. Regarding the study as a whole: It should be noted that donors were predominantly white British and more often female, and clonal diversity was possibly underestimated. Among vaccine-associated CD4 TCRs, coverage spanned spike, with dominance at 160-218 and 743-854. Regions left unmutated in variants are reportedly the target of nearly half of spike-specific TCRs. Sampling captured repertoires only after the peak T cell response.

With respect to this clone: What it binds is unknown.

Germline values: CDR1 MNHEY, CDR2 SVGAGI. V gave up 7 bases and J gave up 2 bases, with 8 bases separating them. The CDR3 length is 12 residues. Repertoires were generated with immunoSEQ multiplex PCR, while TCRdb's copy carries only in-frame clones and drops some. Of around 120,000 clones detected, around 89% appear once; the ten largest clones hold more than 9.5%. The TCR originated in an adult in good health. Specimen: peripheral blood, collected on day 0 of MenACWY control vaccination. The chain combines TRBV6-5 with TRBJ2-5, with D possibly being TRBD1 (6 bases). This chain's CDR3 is CASTGQQETQYF. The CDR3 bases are TGTGCCAGCACCGGACAGCAAGAGACCCAGTACTTC.